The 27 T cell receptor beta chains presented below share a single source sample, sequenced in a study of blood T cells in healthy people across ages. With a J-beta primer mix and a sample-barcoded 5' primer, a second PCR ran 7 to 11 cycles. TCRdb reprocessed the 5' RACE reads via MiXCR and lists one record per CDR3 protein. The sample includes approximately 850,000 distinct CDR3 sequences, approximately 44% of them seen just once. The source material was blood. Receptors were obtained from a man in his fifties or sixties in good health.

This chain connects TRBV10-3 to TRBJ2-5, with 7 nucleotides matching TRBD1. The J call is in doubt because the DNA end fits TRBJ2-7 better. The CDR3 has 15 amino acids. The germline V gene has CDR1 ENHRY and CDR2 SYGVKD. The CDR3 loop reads CAISDGTASSYEQYF. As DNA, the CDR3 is TGTGCCATCAGTGACGGGACAGCGAGCTCCTACGAGCAGTACTTC.

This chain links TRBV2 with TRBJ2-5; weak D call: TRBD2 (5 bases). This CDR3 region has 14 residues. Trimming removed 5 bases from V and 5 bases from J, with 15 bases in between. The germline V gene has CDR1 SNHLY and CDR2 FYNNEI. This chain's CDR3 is CASSNLGVSETQYF. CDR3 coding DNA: TGTGCCAGCAGTAACCTCGGGGTATCGGAGACCCAGTACTTC.

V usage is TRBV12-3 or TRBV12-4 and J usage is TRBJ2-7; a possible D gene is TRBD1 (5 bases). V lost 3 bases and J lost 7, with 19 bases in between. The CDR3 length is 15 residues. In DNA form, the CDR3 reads TGTGCCAGCAGTTTCTCAGGACAAAAAGGCAGTGAGCAGTACTTC. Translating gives CASSFSGQKGSEQYF.

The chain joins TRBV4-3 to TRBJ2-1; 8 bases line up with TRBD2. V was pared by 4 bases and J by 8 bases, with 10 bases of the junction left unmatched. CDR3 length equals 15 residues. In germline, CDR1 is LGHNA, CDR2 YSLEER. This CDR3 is CASSPSPGGRDEQFF. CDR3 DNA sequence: TGCGCCAGCAGCCCTTCCCCGGGGGGGAGAGATGAGCAGTTCTTC.

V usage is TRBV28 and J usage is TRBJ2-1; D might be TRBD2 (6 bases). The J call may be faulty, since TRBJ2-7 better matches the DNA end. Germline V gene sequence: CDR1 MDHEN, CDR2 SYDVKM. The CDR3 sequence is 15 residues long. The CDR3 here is CASRTAGSSYNEQYF. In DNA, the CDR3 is TGTGCCAGCAGAACCGCGGGAAGTTCCTACAATGAGCAGTACTTC.

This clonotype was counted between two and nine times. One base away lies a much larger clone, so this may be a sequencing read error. CDR3 sequence reads: CASSQVQGTYEQYF. CDR3 nucleotides: TGCGCCAGCAGCCAAGTACAGGGGACCTACGAGCAGTACTTC. The chain is built from TRBV4-1 and TRBJ2-7, with 7 bases lining up with TRBD1. Germline V gene lookup returns CDR1 MGHRA and CDR2 YSYEKL. J gave up 2 bases and V 1 base, and 2 bases lay outside the gene matches. The CDR3 covers 14 residues.

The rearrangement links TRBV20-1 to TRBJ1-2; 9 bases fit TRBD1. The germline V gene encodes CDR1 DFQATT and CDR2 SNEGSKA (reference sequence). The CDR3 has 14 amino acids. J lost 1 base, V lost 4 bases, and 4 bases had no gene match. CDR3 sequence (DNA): TGCAGTGCTAATAGGGACAGGGATAACTATGGCTACACCTTC. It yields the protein CSANRDRDNYGYTF.

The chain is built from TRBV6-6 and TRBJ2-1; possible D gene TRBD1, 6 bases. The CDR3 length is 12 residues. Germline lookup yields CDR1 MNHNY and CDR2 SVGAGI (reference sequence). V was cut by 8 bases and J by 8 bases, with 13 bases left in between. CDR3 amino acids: CASALRGDEQFF. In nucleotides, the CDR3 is TGTGCCAGCGCCCTCAGGGGAGATGAGCAGTTCTTC.

The CDR3 coding sequence is TGCAGTGCCCGCAATCCGGGACAGGAGAGCACTGAAGCTTTCTTT. It codes for CSARNPGQESTEAFF. V is TRBV20-1 and J is TRBJ1-1; 8 nucleotides line up with TRBD1. With 6 bases clipped from V and 4 bases from J, the junction kept 13 bases outside the gene matches. The CDR3 is 15 amino acids. The germline V gene encodes CDR1 DFQATT and CDR2 SNEGSKA (reference sequence).

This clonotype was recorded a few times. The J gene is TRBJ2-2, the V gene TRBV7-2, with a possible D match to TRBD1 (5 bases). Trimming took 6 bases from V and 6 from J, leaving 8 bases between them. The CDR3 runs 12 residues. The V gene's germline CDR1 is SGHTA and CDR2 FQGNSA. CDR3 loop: CASRRGPGELFF. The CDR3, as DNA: TGTGCCAGCAGAAGGGGTCCCGGGGAGCTGTTTTTT.

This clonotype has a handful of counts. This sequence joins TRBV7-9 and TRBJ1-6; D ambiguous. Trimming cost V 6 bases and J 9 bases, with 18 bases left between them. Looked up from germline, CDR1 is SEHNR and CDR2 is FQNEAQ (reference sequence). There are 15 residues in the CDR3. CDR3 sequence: CASRPPVVYPSPLHF. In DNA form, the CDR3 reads TGTGCCAGCAGACCTCCAGTTGTCTACCCTTCACCCCTCCACTTT.

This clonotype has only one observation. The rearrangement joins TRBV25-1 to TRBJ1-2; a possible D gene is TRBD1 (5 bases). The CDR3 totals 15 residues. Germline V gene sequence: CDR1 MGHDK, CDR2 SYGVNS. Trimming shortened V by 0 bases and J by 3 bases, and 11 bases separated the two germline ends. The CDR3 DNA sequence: TGTGCCAGCAGTGAATATGCGGGACGCGACTATGGCTACACCTTC. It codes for CASSEYAGRDYGYTF.

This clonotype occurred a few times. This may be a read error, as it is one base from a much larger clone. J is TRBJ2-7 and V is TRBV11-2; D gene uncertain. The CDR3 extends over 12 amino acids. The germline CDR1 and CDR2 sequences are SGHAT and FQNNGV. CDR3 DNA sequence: TGTTCCAGCAGCCCCCCTGGCGGCGAGCAGTACTTC. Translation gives CSSSPPGGEQYF.

The chain's CDR3 is CAWSRGVQETQYF. For the CDR3, the DNA is TGTGCCTGGAGTCGAGGGGTCCAAGAGACCCAGTACTTC. V usage is TRBV30 and J usage is TRBJ2-5, with D perhaps being TRBD1 or TRBD2 (5 bases each). The germline V gene encodes CDR1 GTSNPN and CDR2 SVGIG (reference sequence). This CDR3 comprises 13 residues. The germline V and J ends were trimmed by 2 bases and 1 base, with 8 bases remaining between them.

The CDR3 spells CASSASGVAGGLTDTQYF. CDR3 DNA: TGTGCCAGCAGTGCAAGCGGAGTAGCGGGGGGGCTGACAGATACGCAGTATTTT. This sequence joins TRBV6-1 and TRBJ2-3; 11 positions match TRBD2. The CDR3 runs to 18 residues. CDR1 and CDR2 (germline): MNHNS, SASEGT. V lost 4 bases to trimming and J lost 3 bases; unmatched junction nucleotides: 12.

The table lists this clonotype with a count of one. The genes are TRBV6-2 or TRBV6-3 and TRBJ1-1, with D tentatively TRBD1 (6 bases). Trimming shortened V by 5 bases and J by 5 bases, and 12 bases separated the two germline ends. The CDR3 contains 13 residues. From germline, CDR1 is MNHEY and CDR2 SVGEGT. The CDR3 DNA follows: TGTGCCAGCAGTCGCAGGGGAGGGACTGAAGCTTTCTTT. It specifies CASSRRGGTEAFF.

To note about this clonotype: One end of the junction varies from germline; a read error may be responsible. For the CDR3, the DNA is TGCAGTGCTAGAGGATCGAGCGGGGGGAGTTTCAATGGGCAGTTCTTC. Its translation: CSARGSSGGSFNGQFF. The chain links TRBV20-1 to TRBJ2-1; 9 nucleotides match TRBD2. The length of the CDR3 is 16 residues. CDR1 is DFQATT, CDR2 SNEGSKA, per germline (reference sequence).

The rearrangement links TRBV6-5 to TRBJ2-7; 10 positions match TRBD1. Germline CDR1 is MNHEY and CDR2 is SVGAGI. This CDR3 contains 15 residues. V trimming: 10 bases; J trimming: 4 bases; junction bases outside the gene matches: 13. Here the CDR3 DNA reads TGTGCCACCAGAGAGACGGGACAGGGGAGATACGAGCAGTACTTC. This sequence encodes CATRETGQGRYEQYF.

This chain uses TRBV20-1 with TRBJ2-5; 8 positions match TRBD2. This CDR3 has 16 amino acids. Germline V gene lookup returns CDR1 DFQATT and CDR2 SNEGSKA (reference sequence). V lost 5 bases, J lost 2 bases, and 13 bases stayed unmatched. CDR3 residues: CSAGSSGRYPQETQYF. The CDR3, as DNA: TGCAGTGCTGGATCTAGCGGGCGATACCCGCAAGAGACCCAGTACTTC.

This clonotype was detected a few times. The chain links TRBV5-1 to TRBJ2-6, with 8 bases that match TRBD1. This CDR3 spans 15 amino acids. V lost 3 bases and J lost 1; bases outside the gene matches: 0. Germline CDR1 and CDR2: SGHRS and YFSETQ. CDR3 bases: TGCGCCAGCAGCTGGACAGGGTCTGGGGCCAACGTCCTGACTTTC. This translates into CASSWTGSGANVLTF.

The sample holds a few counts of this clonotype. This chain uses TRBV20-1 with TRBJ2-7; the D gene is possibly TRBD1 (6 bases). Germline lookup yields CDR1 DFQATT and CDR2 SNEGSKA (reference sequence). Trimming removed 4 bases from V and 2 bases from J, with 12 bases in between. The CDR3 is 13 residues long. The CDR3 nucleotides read TGCAGTGCTACCCGACAGGACCCCTACGAGCAGTACTTC. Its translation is CSATRQDPYEQYF.

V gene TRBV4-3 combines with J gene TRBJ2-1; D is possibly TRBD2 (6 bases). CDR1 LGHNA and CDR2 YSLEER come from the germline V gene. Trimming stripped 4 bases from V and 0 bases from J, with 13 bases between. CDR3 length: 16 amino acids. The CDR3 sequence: CASSPYGGDSYNEQFF. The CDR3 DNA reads TGCGCCAGCAGCCCTTACGGGGGAGACTCCTACAATGAGCAGTTCTTC.

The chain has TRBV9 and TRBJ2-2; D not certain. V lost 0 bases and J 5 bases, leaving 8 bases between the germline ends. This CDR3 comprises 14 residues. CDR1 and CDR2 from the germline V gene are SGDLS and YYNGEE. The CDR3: CASSVDFSTGELFF. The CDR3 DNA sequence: TGTGCCAGCAGCGTAGATTTCAGTACCGGGGAGCTGTTTTTT.

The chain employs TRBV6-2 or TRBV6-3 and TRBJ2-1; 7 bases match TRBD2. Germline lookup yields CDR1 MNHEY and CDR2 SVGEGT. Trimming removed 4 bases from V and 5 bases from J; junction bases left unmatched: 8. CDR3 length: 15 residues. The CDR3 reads CASSFGRAGNNEQFF. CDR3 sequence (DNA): TGTGCCAGCAGTTTTGGACGAGCGGGGAACAATGAGCAGTTCTTC.

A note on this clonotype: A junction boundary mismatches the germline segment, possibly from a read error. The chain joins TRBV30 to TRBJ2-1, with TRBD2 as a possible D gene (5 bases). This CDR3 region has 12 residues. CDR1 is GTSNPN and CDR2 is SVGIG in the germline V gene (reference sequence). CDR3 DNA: TGTGCCGGGAGTTCTTCTCCTCCGGGGCAGTTCTTC. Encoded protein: CAGSSSPPGQFF. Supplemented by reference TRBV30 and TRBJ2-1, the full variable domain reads SQTIHQWPATLVQPVGSPLSLECTVEGTSNPNLYWYRQAAGRGLQLLFYSVGIGQISSEVPQNLSASRPQDRQFILSSKKLLLSDSGFYLCAGSSSPPGQFFGPGTRLTVL.

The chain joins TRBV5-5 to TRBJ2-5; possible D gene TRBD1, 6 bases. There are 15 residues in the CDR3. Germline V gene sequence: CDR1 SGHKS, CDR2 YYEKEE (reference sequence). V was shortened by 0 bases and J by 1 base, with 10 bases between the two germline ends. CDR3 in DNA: TGTGCCAGCAGCTTGGCGAAGGACAGCCAAGAGACCCAGTACTTC. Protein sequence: CASSLAKDSQETQYF.

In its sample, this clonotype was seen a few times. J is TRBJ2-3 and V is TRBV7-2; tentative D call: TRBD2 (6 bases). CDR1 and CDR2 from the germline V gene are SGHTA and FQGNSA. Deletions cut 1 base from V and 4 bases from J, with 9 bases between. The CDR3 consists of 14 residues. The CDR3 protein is CASSLEGGADTQYF. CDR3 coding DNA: TGTGCCAGCAGCTTAGAGGGCGGGGCAGATACGCAGTATTTT. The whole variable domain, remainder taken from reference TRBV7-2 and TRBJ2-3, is GAGVSQSPSNKVTEKGKDVELRCDPISGHTALYWYRQSLGQGLEFLIYFQGNSAPDKSGLPSDRFSAERTGGSVSTLTIQRTQQEDSAVYLCASSLEGGADTQYFGPGTRLTVL.